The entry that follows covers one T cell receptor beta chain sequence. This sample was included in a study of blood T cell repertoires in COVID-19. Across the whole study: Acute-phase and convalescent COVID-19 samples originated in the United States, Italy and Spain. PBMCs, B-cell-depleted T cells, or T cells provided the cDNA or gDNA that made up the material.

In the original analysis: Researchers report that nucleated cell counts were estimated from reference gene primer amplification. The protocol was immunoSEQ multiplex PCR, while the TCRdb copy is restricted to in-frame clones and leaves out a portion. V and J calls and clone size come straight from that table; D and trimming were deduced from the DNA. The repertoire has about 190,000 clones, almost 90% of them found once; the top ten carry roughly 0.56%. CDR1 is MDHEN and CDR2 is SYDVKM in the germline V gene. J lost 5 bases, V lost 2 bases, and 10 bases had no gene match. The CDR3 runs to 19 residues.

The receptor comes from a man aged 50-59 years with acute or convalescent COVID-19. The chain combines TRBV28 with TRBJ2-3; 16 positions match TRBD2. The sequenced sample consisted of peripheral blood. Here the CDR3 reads CASSLLGTSGGAVGDTQYF. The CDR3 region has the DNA TGTGCCAGCAGTTTACTCGGGACTAGCGGGGGGGCCGTGGGAGATACGCAGTATTTT.